Listed below are T cell receptor beta chains from one sample, sequenced in a study of cytomegalovirus exposure and HLA in healthy donors. Sequenced by immunoSEQ multiplex PCR; TCRdb stores in-frame clones only, minus some. The sample holds 250,000 to 400,000 clones, 88% seen once. Sequenced sample: PBMCs. The receptors here all came from a man younger than 45 in good health and CMV-seronegative. Both conserved end residues are part of each CDR3. D genes are given only for firm matches. Part of the rows lack a size; the others show once, few, many or a class for expanded clones.

v_gene	j_gene	abundance	d_gene	CDR3aa	CDR3nt
TRBV9	TRBJ2-1	-	-	CASSVATTLYNEQFF	TGTGCCAGCAGCGTAGCTACGACTCTCTACAATGAGCAGTTCTTC
TRBV29-1	TRBJ2-5	-	-	CSVGTPKETQYF	TGCAGCGTAGGGACACCTAAAGAGACCCAGTACTTC
TRBV19	TRBJ1-2	-	-	CASSMRGQDANYGYTF	TGTGCCAGTAGTATGCGTGGGCAGGATGCTAACTATGGCTACACCTTC
TRBV6-5	TRBJ1-1	-	TRBD1	CASGNRGEVTEAFF	TGTGCCAGCGGAAACAGGGGCGAGGTCACTGAAGCTTTCTTT
TRBV6-6	TRBJ2-5	-	-	CASRWKGLQETQYF	TGTGCCAGCAGATGGAAGGGACTTCAAGAGACCCAGTACTTC
TRBV6-6	TRBJ2-7	once	TRBD2	CASIGTSGSYEQYF	TGTGCCAGCATAGGGACTAGCGGATCCTACGAGCAGTACTTC
TRBV7-9	TRBJ2-5	-	TRBD1	CASSSGTGGAGSQETQYF	TGTGCCAGCAGCTCCGGGACAGGGGGCGCGGGGAGTCAAGAGACCCAGTACTTC
TRBV9	TRBJ2-1	-	TRBD1	CASSVSGTGLYNEQFF	TGTGCCAGCAGCGTCTCCGGGACAGGACTTTACAATGAGCAGTTCTTC
TRBV7-2	TRBJ1-3	-	-	CASSLGFGVGNTIYF	TGTGCCAGCAGCTTAGGGTTCGGGGTCGGAAACACCATATATTTT
TRBV5-4	TRBJ2-1	-	-	CASSLALRGGLDEQFF	TGTGCCAGCAGCTTGGCCTTGAGGGGGGGCCTTGATGAGCAGTTCTTC
TRBV5-5	TRBJ1-3	-	TRBD1	CASSWIDREANTIYF	TGTGCCAGCAGCTGGATTGACAGGGAGGCAAACACCATATATTTT
TRBV6-1	TRBJ2-7	-	-	CASSATYEQYF	TGTGCCAGCAGCGCTACCTACGAGCAGTACTTC
TRBV29-1	TRBJ1-2	once	TRBD1	CSVGTGNNYGYTF	TGCAGCGTTGGGACAGGGAACAACTATGGCTACACCTTC
TRBV4-1	TRBJ2-7	-	TRBD1	CASSQVGTASYEQYF	TGCGCCAGCAGCCAAGTTGGGACAGCCTCCTACGAGCAGTACTTC
TRBV5-1	TRBJ1-4	once	TRBD1	CASSREQGAWEKLFF	TGCGCCAGCAGCCGAGAACAGGGGGCGTGGGAAAAACTGTTTTTT
TRBV2	TRBJ2-1	once	-	CASTEGLAGSSYNEQFF	TGTGCCAGCACCGAAGGTCTCGCGGGGAGCTCCTACAATGAGCAGTTCTTC
TRBV23-1	TRBJ1-2	-	-	CASSQWGGGCYRYGYTF	TGCGCCAGCAGTCAATGGGGGGGCGGTTGTTACCGGTATGGCTACACCTTC
TRBV29-1	TRBJ2-5	-	TRBD2	CSSRRGDQETQYF	TGCAGCTCTAGGCGGGGGGACCAAGAGACCCAGTACTTC
TRBV6-1	TRBJ2-2	-	-	CASSVGDTGELFF	TGTGCCAGCAGTGTCGGGGATACCGGGGAGCTGTTTTTT
TRBV6-5	TRBJ2-1	once	-	CASSYEAFARGNEQFF	TGTGCCAGCAGTTACGAGGCTTTCGCCAGGGGCAATGAGCAGTTCTTC
TRBV19	TRBJ1-2	-	-	CASSLDRDFNYGYTF	TGTGCCAGCAGCCTCGATCGGGACTTTAACTATGGCTACACCTTC
TRBV11-1	TRBJ2-1	-	TRBD2	CASSLVNLDGGGANNEQFF	TGTGCCAGCAGCTTAGTCAATTTGGATGGCGGGGGGGCCAACAATGAGCAGTTCTTC
TRBV30	TRBJ2-7	-	TRBD2	CAWSGLPSGFYEQYF	TGTGCCTGGAGTGGTTTGCCTAGCGGGTTCTACGAGCAGTACTTC
TRBV6-1	TRBJ2-2	once	TRBD2	CASSVPGLAYRATTGELFF	TGTGCCAGCAGTGTCCCGGGACTAGCTTATCGTGCGACCACCGGGGAGCTGTTTTTT
TRBV18	TRBJ1-3	-	TRBD1	CASSPPDRGISGNTIYF	TGTGCCAGCTCACCACCGGACAGGGGAATATCTGGAAACACCATATATTTT